Listed below are T cell receptor beta chains from one sample, sequenced in a study of beta chain features in type 1 diabetes. Assay used: immunoSEQ multiplex PCR; TCRdb lists only in-frame clones, some missing. Of tens of thousands of clones in the sample, just under 50% are singletons; the top ten hold 0.7%. Specimen: central memory CD4+ T cells from blood. The source of these receptors is a man between 25 and 39 years old with type 1 diabetes. Both conserved end residues are part of each CDR3. The D gene is left open where the match is weak. Size is stated for part of the rows, as once, few or many counts, or as a class when the clone is expanded.

TRBJ1-1 TRBD1 - TRBV10-3 CAIRRQGALVTEAFF TGTGCCATCAGACGACAGGGGGCGTTGGTCACTGAAGCTTTCTTT
TRBJ2-3 - few TRBV7-8 CASSLVLQSTDTQYF TGTGCCAGCAGCTTAGTTCTCCAGTCTACAGATACGCAGTATTTT
TRBJ2-1 - few TRBV7-9 CASSLELRGNEQFF TGTGCCAGCAGCTTAGAGCTAAGGGGCAATGAGCAGTTCTTC
TRBJ2-3 TRBD1 - TRBV18 CASSSDRGRGDTQYF TGTGCCAGCTCATCGGACAGGGGGCGCGGAGATACGCAGTATTTT
TRBJ1-1 TRBD1 - TRBV9 CASSVATTGFTEAFF TGTGCCAGCAGCGTAGCCACGACAGGGTTCACTGAAGCTTTCTTT
TRBJ2-7 - few TRBV29-1 CSVGNGRGYEQYF TGCAGCGTGGGAAACGGCAGGGGCTACGAGCAGTACTTC
TRBJ2-2 TRBD1 - TRBV5-6 CASSSDRTSGTGELFF TGTGCCAGCAGCTCGGACAGGACAAGTGGCACCGGGGAGCTGTTTTTT
TRBJ2-3 TRBD2 - TRBV10-1 CASSQQGTSGSTDTQYF TGCGCCAGCAGTCAGCAAGGGACTAGCGGCAGCACAGATACGCAGTATTTT
TRBJ2-2 - - TRBV6-6 CASSPRGGRGTGELFF TGTGCCAGCAGTCCACGGGGAGGACGAGGCACCGGGGAGCTGTTTTTT
TRBJ1-1 - - TRBV19 CASNGFPQATNTEAFF TGTGCCAGTAACGGGTTCCCACAGGCGACGAACACTGAAGCTTTCTTT
TRBJ2-5 TRBD1 - TRBV7-2 CASSLGLGTGGGTQYF TGTGCCAGCAGCTTGGGACTGGGGACAGGAGGGGGGACCCAGTACTTC
TRBJ2-7 TRBD2 - TRBV4-2 CASSLSGDSYEQYF TGTGCCAGCAGCCTTAGCGGGGATTCCTACGAGCAGTACTTC
TRBJ2-6 TRBD1 - TRBV4-1 CASSQNPDRGSSGANVLTF TGCGCCAGCAGCCAAAACCCGGACAGGGGAAGCTCTGGGGCCAACGTCCTGACTTTC
TRBJ2-3 TRBD2 - TRBV11-3 CASSLWKSSGVLDTQYF TGTGCCAGCAGCTTATGGAAGTCTAGCGGGGTACTAGATACGCAGTATTTT
TRBJ2-1 TRBD2 - TRBV19 CASTRIAGGRYNEQFF TGTGCCAGTACCCGAATAGCGGGAGGGAGATACAATGAGCAGTTCTTC